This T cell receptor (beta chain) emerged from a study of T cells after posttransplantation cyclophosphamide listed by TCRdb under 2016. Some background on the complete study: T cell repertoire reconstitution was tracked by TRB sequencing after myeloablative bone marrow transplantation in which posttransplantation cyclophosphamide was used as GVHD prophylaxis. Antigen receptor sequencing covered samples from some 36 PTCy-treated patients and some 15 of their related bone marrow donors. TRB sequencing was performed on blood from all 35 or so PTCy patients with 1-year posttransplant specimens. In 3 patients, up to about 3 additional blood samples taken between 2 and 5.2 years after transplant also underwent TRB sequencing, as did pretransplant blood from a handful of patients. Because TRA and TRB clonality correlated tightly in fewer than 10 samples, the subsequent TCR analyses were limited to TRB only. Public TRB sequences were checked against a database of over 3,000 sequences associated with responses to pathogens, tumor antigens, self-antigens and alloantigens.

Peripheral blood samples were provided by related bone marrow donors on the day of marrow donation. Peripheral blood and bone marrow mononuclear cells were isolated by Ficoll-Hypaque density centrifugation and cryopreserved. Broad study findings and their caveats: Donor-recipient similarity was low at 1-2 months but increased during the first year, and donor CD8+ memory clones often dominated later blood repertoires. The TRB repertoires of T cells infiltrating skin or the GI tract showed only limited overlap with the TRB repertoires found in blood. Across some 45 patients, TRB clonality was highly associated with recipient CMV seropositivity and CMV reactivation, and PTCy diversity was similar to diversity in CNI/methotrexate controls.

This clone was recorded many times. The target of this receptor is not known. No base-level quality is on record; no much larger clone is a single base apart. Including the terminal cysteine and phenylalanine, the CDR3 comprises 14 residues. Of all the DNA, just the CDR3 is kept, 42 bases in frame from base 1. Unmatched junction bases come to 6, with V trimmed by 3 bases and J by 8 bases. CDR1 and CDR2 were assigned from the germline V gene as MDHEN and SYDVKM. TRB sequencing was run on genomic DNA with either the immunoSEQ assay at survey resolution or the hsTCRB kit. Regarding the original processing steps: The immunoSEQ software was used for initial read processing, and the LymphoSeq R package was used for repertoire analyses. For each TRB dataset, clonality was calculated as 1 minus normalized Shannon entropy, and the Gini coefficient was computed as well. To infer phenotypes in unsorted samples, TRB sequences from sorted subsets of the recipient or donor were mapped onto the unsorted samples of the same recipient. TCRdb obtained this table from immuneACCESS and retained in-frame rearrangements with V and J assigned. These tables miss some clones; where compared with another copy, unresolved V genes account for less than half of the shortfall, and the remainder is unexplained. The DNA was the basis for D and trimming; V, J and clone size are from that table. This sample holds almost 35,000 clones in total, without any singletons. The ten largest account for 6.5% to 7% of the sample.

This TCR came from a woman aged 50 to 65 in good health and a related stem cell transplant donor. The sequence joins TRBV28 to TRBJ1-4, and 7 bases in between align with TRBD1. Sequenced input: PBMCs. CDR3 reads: CASSLYRDREKLFF. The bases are TGTGCCAGCAGTTTGTACCGGGACAGAGAAAAACTGTTTTTT.